This T cell receptor beta chain was captured by sequencing in a study of CD8 T cells in Susac syndrome. Regarding the study as a whole: The study recognized that its TCR sequencing and HLA analysis covered a relatively small number of individuals.

Turning to this clonotype: Its antigen is as yet unknown.

Sequencing of TCR beta was undertaken in CD8+ and CD4+ T cells derived from blood. The multiple sclerosis controls were treatment-naive patients affected by stable or active relapsing-remitting disease. Germline V CDR1 and CDR2: MNHNS, SASEGT. Between the trimmed V and J ends, which lost 6 bases and 8 bases, there was a span of 22 bases. The length of the CDR3 is 15 residues. RNA was extracted with the RNeasy kit, and a quantity of about 0.45 to 1 ug was reverse transcribed using random hexamers. MiXCR, run by TCRdb on the immunoSEQ multiplex PCR reads, gives a single entry per CDR3 protein. The sample carries about 170,000 distinct CDR3 sequences, roughly 92% recorded once.

This receptor was taken from a human donor with multiple sclerosis. The sample taken for sequencing was CD4+ T cells from PBMCs. This sequence joins TRBV6-1 and TRBJ1-1, with D possibly TRBD1 on 6 matching bases. The CDR3 DNA reads TGTGCCAGCAGAGTGCGGGACATCGGGATTCCCGAAGCTTTCTTT. It specifies CASRVRDIGIPEAFF.